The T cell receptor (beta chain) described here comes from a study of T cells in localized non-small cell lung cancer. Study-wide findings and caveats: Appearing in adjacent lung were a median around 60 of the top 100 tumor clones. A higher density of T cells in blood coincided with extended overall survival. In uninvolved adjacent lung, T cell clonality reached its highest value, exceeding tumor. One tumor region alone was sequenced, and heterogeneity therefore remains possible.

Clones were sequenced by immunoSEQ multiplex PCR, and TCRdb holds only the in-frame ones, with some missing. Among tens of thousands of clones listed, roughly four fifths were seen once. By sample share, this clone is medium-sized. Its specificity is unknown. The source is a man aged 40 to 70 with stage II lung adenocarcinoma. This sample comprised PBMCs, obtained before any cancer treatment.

CDR3 sequence (DNA): TGCGCCAGCAGTGAAGGAGGACTAGCGGCAGAAAGCACAGATACGCAGTATTTT. This encodes CASSEGGLAAESTDTQYF. The chain employs TRBV10-2 and TRBJ2-3, with 10 bases fitting TRBD2. The CDR3 consists of 18 residues. Germline assignment: CDR1 WSHSY and CDR2 SAAADI. The trim removed 3 bases at V and 0 bases at J, leaving 9 bases unmatched.